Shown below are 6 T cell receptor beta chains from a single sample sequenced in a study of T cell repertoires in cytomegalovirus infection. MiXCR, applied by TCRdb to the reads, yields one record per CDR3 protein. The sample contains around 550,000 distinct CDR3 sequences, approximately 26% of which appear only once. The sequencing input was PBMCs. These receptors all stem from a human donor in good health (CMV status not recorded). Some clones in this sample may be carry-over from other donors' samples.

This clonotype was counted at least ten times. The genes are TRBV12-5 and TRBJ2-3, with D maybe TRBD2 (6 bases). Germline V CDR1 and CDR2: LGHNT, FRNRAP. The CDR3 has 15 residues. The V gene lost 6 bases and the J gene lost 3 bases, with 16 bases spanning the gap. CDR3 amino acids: CASGRGSIRTDTQYF. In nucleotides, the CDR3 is TGTGCTAGTGGCCGGGGGTCCATCCGAACAGATACGCAGTATTTT.

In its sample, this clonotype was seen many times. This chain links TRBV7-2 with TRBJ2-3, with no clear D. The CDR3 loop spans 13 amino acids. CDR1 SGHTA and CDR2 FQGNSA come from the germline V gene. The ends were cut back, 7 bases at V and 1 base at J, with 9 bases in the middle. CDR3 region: CASMIMGTDTQYF. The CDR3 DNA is TGTGCCAGCATGATAATGGGCACAGATACGCAGTATTTT.

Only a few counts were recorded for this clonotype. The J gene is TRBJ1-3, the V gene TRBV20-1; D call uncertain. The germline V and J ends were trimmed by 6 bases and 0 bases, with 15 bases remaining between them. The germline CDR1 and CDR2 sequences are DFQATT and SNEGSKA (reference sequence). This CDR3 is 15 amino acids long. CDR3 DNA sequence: TGCAGTGCCCCAACCGCATCCGACTCTGGAAACACCATATATTTT. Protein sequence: CSAPTASDSGNTIYF.

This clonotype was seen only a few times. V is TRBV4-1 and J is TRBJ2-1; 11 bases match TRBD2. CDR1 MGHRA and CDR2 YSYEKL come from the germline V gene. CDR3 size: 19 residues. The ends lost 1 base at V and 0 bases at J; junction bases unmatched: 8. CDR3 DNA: TGCGCCAGCAGCCAAGTTAAGACTAGCGGGGTTAGCTCCTACAATGAGCAGTTCTTC. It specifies CASSQVKTSGVSSYNEQFF.

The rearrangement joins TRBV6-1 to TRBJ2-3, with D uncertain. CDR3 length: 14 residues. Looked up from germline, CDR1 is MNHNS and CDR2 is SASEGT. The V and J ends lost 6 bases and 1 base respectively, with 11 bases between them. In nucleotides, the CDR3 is TGTGCCAGCAGGTTTTCCGCTGGCACAGATACGCAGTATTTT. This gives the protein CASRFSAGTDTQYF.

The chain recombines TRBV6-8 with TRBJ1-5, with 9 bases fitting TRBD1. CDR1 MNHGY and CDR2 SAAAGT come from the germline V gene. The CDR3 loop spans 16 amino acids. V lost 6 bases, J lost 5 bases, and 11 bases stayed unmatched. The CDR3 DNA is TGTGCCAGCAGAGGCCACCGGGACAGGGCGGATCAGCCCCAGCATTTT. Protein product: CASRGHRDRADQPQHF.